This TCR beta chain was retrieved from a study of control samples from healthy donors and cancer patients. TCRdb's table, derived via immunoSEQ multiplex PCR, lists solely in-frame clones and lacks some. The repertoire holds about 160,000 clones, 90% to 95% seen once, with approximately 5.7% in the top ten. Only one count was recorded for this clone. Per germline, CDR1 SGHRS and CDR2 YFSETQ. Trimming left V 3 bases short and J 4 bases short, with 5 bases between. CDR3 length: 11 residues. Sequencing was performed on blood. The rearrangement joins TRBV5-1 to TRBJ2-7, with unresolved D. This receptor was identified in a man aged 18 to 29 in good health. The chain's CDR3 is CASSWGYEQYF. The DNA of the CDR3 is TGCGCCAGCAGCTGGGGATACGAGCAGTACTTC.